These 10 T cell receptor beta chains share one sample of origin, sequenced in a study of T cell clonotyping in hematopoietic cell transplantation. Method: immunoSEQ multiplex PCR; TCRdb's copy keeps in-frame clones and lacks some. This sample yields roughly 6,000 clones, of which 89% are seen a single time; 8% to 8.5% belongs to the top ten. Specimen: peripheral blood mononuclear cells, collected 100 days after allogeneic stem cell transplant. Every receptor here comes from a male patient aged 40-55 years who had an allogeneic stem cell transplant from an unrelated donor, so the T cells may come from the graft donor. Some clones in this sample may be carry-over from other donors' samples.

The chain couples TRBV9 to TRBJ1-2; 9 positions match TRBD1. Losses at the gene ends were 0 bases for V and 4 bases for J; bases not matched to a gene: 7. There are 16 residues in the CDR3. Germline V gene data show CDR1 as SGDLS and CDR2 as YYNGEE. This CDR3 reads CASSVGGTGGVYGYTF. In nucleotides, the CDR3 is TGTGCCAGCAGCGTAGGAGGAACAGGGGGCGTCTATGGCTACACCTTC. Full variable domain (rest looked up from reference TRBV9 and TRBJ1-2): DSGVTQTPKHLITATGQRVTLRCSPRSGDLSVYWYQQSLDQGLQFLIQYYNGEERAKGNILERFSAQQFPDLHSELNLSSLELGDSALYFCASSVGGTGGVYGYTFGSGTRLTVV.

The chain carries TRBV28 and TRBJ1-4; D possibly corresponds to TRBD1 (6 bases). Germline V gives CDR1 MDHEN, CDR2 SYDVKM. There are 14 residues in the CDR3. V lost 7 bases to trimming and J lost 5 bases, with 14 bases between them. The DNA of the CDR3 is TGTGCCAGCACCTCGGTAGGACAGAATGAAAAACTGTTTTTT. Translating gives CASTSVGQNEKLFF.

The CDR3 sequence: CASSIGTGRETQYF. CDR3 in DNA: TGTGCCAGTAGTATCGGGACAGGGAGGGAGACCCAGTACTTC. The rearrangement links TRBV19 to TRBJ2-5; 9 nucleotides align to TRBD1. The CDR3 extends over 14 amino acids. Germline assignment: CDR1 LNHDA and CDR2 SQIVND (reference sequence). Losses at the gene ends were 3 bases for V and 5 bases for J; bases not matched to a gene: 4. Looking up the rest from reference TRBV19 and TRBJ2-5 gives the full variable domain: DGGITQSPKYLFRKEGQNVTLSCEQNLNHDAMYWYRQDPGQGLRLIYYSQIVNDFQKGDIAEGYSVSREKKESFPLTVTSAQKNPTAFYLCASSIGTGRETQYFGPGTRLLVL.

This sequence joins TRBV6-5 and TRBJ1-1; 7 bases line up with TRBD1. Looked up from germline, CDR1 is MNHEY and CDR2 is SVGAGI. V shed 6 bases, J shed 7 bases, and the junction held 5 bases outside the gene matches. The CDR3 is made up of 12 amino acids. Here the CDR3 DNA reads TGTGCCAGCAGCTCGGGACAGCGTGAAGCTTTCTTT. It encodes CASSSGQREAFF.

The chain carries TRBV2 and TRBJ1-5, with a possible D match to TRBD1 (6 bases). Trimming took off 1 base at V and 16 bases at J, with 14 bases between the two ends. Germline V lookup: CDR1 SNHLY, CDR2 FYNNEI. The CDR3 extends over 12 amino acids. The CDR3 DNA reads TGTGCCAGCAGTGAAGTCGGGACACTCCTCCATTTT. Translated: CASSEVGTLLHF. The variable domain in full, completed from reference TRBV2 and TRBJ1-5, reads EPEVTQTPSHQVTQMGQEVILRCVPISNHLYFYWYRQILGQKVEFLVSFYNNEISEKSEIFDDQFSVERPDGSNFTLKIRSTKLEDSAMYFCASSEVGTLLHFGDGTRLSIL.

The V call is TRBV20-1, the J call TRBJ2-4, with no clear D. Germline V gene lookup returns CDR1 DFQATT and CDR2 SNEGSKA (reference sequence). V was trimmed by 7 bases and J by 8 bases, leaving 12 bases between them. The CDR3 is made up of 11 amino acids. The CDR3 loop is CSGLVMDIQYF. CDR3 nucleotides: TGCAGTGGACTGGTCATGGACATTCAGTACTTC.

V usage is TRBV6-1 and J usage is TRBJ2-7, with 9 bases that match TRBD1. This CDR3 region has 16 residues. V lost 4 bases and J lost 1; bases outside the gene matches: 8. Looked up from germline, CDR1 is MNHNS and CDR2 is SASEGT. The CDR3 loop reads CASSAYGGTGSYEQYF. The CDR3 nucleotides are TGTGCCAGCAGTGCCTACGGGGGGACAGGGTCCTACGAGCAGTACTTC.

This chain links TRBV4-1 with TRBJ1-5; D may be TRBD1 (6 bases). The germline V gene encodes CDR1 MGHRA and CDR2 YSYEKL. V lost 1 base and J lost 5, with 18 bases in between. The CDR3 covers 17 residues. In nucleotides, the CDR3 is TGCGCCAGCAGCCAAGTGGGGGCTCGTCCCCAACATCAGCCCCAGCATTTT. Residues: CASSQVGARPQHQPQHF.

CDR3 region: CASNDRFSYEQYF. The CDR3 region has the DNA TGTGCCAGCAACGACAGATTCTCCTACGAGCAGTACTTC. The genes are TRBV7-2 and TRBJ2-7; D possibly corresponds to TRBD1 (5 bases). With 7 bases removed from V and 0 bases from J, the gap between germline ends came to 10 bases. This CDR3 is built from 13 residues. Germline V gene sequence: CDR1 SGHTA, CDR2 FQGNSA.

This chain connects TRBV11-2 to TRBJ2-2; D ambiguous. Trimming stripped 1 base from V and 4 bases from J, with 4 bases between. Germline-derived CDR1 and CDR2 are SGHAT and FQNNGV. This CDR3 spans 13 amino acids. CDR3 amino acids: CASSLGGTGELFF. CDR3 nucleotides: TGTGCCAGCAGCTTAGGGGGCACCGGGGAGCTGTTTTTT.